These 31 T cell receptor beta chains share one sample of origin, sequenced in a study of Ad26.COV2.S vaccination and SARS-CoV-2 variants. Generated by immunoSEQ multiplex PCR, the TCRdb table keeps only in-frame clones and is missing some. The sample lists around 300,000 clones; more than 85% were seen once. Indicated treatment: 15 to 20 received Ad26.COV2.S at low or high dose, single or two shots; several received placebo; per-sample allocation not given. Sampling was done on day 63 after the first vaccine or placebo injection. Here the sequenced sample was peripheral blood, taken in a trial of Ad26.COV2.S vaccine versus placebo. The receptors come from a person between 18 and 65 years old who received the Ad26.COV2.S COVID-19 vaccine or a placebo.

This sequence joins TRBV11-1 and TRBJ2-7; D is undetermined. Trimming pared 3 bases from V and 1 base from J, leaving 7 bases between. This CDR3 region has 13 residues. Germline CDR1 and CDR2: SGHAT and FQDESV (reference sequence). The CDR3 spells CASSLTDSYEQYF. The CDR3 bases are TGTGCCAGCAGCTTGACGGATTCCTACGAGCAGTACTTC.

Concerning this clone itself: This specimen includes other DNA sequences encoding the same CDR3. This chain links TRBV19 with TRBJ2-7; TRBD1 or TRBD2 may be the D gene (5 bases each). Trimming took off 3 bases at V and 0 bases at J, with 9 bases between the two ends. CDR3 length: 14 residues. Germline V lookup: CDR1 LNHDA, CDR2 SQIVND (reference sequence). CDR3 in DNA: TGTGCCAGTAGTATTGGGACGGACTCCTACGAGCAGTACTTC. It encodes CASSIGTDSYEQYF.

The rearrangement links TRBV6-5 to TRBJ1-4; TRBD1 matches at 7 bases. The CDR3 has 14 amino acids. Trimming at V came to 4 bases and at J to 3 bases, leaving 2 bases not matched to a gene. Germline values: CDR1 MNHEY, CDR2 SVGAGI. The CDR3: CASSSGQSNEKLFF. CDR3 sequence (DNA): TGTGCCAGCAGTTCGGGACAGTCTAATGAAAAACTGTTTTTT.

The V and J genes are TRBV28 and TRBJ1-2; maybe TRBD1 (6 bases). This CDR3 contains 18 residues. Trimming shortened V by 7 bases and J by 3 bases, and 27 bases separated the two germline ends. Per the germline V gene, CDR1 is MDHEN and CDR2 is SYDVKM. This CDR3 reads CASNSIVRPDSVDYGYTF. The CDR3 DNA follows: TGTGCCAGCAACTCCATAGTTCGCCCGGACAGCGTTGACTATGGCTACACCTTC.

The chain links TRBV7-9 to TRBJ2-5; a possible D gene is TRBD2 (6 bases). This CDR3 is 15 amino acids long. V was clipped by 5 bases and J by 5 bases, with 18 bases between them. Germline V gene lookup returns CDR1 SEHNR and CDR2 FQNEAQ (reference sequence). CDR3 amino acids: CASSPRVGAGETQYF. The CDR3 DNA follows: TGTGCCAGCAGCCCCCGGGTTGGGGCGGGGGAGACCCAGTACTTC.

The chain joins TRBV28 to TRBJ2-7; D is unresolved. This CDR3 comprises 13 residues. Germline V gene lookup returns CDR1 MDHEN and CDR2 SYDVKM. V dropped 6 bases and J dropped 0 bases, with 9 bases sitting between them. CDR3 DNA: TGTGCCAGCAGGCATGCCAGCTCCTACGAGCAGTACTTC. It specifies CASRHASSYEQYF.

The chain has TRBV6-5 and TRBJ2-5, with 8 bases that match TRBD2. The CDR3 sequence is 13 residues long. V lost 2 bases to trimming and J lost 4 bases; unmatched junction nucleotides: 0. The germline gives CDR1 MNHEY, CDR2 SVGAGI. The CDR3 nucleotides read TGTGCCAGCAGTTACGGACTAGCAGAGACCCAGTACTTC. The encoded protein is CASSYGLAETQYF.

The chain has TRBV29-1 and TRBJ2-7; TRBD2 aligns across 10 bases. Germline lookup yields CDR1 SQVTM and CDR2 ANQGSEA. The CDR3 length is 14 residues. After removal of 3 bases from V and 0 bases from J, the junction contained 2 bases not matched to a gene. CDR3 sequence reads: CSVDGLADSYEQYF. CDR3 bases: TGCAGCGTTGATGGACTAGCGGACTCCTACGAGCAGTACTTC.

The chain has TRBV5-6 and TRBJ1-6; 7 bases are shared with TRBD1. The CDR3 extends over 14 amino acids. Trimming cost V 2 bases and J 10 bases; bases outside gene matches: 6. Looked up from germline, CDR1 is SGHDT and CDR2 is YYEEEE. As DNA, the CDR3 is TGTGCCAGCAGCTTTTGGCAGGGGGACTCACCCCTCCACTTT. It encodes CASSFWQGDSPLHF. Looking up the rest from reference TRBV5-6 and TRBJ1-6 gives the full variable domain: DAGVTQSPTHLIKTRGQQVTLRCSPKSGHDTVSWYQQALGQGPQFIFQYYEEEERQRGNFPDRFSGHQFPNYSSELNVNALLLGDSALYLCASSFWQGDSPLHFGNGTRLTVT.

The rearrangement joins TRBV9 to TRBJ1-2, with D possibly matching TRBD1 (6 bases). V dropped 4 bases and J dropped 7 bases, with 11 bases sitting between them. The CDR3 has 12 residues. Germline V gene data show CDR1 as SGDLS and CDR2 as YYNGEE. CDR3 nucleotide sequence: TGTGCCAGCAGCATACCAGGGGTTGGCTACACCTTC. Translated: CASSIPGVGYTF.

This clone was found once. This chain links TRBV7-2 with TRBJ1-3, with no clear D. The CDR3 extends over 15 amino acids. The germline gives CDR1 SGHTA, CDR2 FQGNSA. V lost 1 base to trimming and J lost 0 bases, with 7 bases between them. Here the CDR3 reads CASSLGPLSGNTIYF. DNA of the CDR3: TGTGCCAGCAGCTTAGGACCGCTCTCTGGAAACACCATATATTTT.

The chain joins TRBV9 to TRBJ2-7; TRBD1 is a possible D gene (6 bases). The CDR3 length is 14 residues. Germline V CDR1 and CDR2: SGDLS, YYNGEE. Trimming removed 1 base at V and 3 bases at J, with 11 bases between. This chain's CDR3 is CASSVREQGYEQYF. CDR3 sequence (DNA): TGTGCCAGCAGCGTACGCGAACAGGGCTACGAGCAGTACTTC.

This chain links TRBV15 with TRBJ2-5, with 7 bases fitting TRBD1. Per germline, CDR1 LNHNV and CDR2 YYDKDF (reference sequence). The trim removed 7 bases at V and 4 bases at J, leaving 15 bases unmatched. The CDR3 covers 16 residues. As DNA, the CDR3 is TGTGCCACCAAAAAACGAGCGACAGGGCTTTCAGAGACCCAGTACTTC. Translating it yields CATKKRATGLSETQYF.

V and J are TRBV6-5 and TRBJ2-5; either TRBD1 or TRBD2 may fit D (5 bases each). With 4 bases removed from V and 0 bases from J, the gap between germline ends came to 9 bases. The CDR3 contains 14 residues. CDR1 is MNHEY, CDR2 SVGAGI, per germline. CDR3 in amino acids: CASSSRDHQETQYF. In DNA, the CDR3 is TGTGCCAGCAGTTCCCGGGACCACCAAGAGACCCAGTACTTC.

V and J are TRBV13 and TRBJ1-1; tentative D call: TRBD1 (5 bases). The length of the CDR3 is 16 residues. Germline V lookup: CDR1 PRHDT, CDR2 FYEKMQ (reference sequence). The ends were cut back, 4 bases at V and 0 bases at J, with 15 bases in the middle. The CDR3 spells CASSSMAGWMNTEAFF. CDR3 DNA: TGTGCCAGCAGCTCAATGGCAGGGTGGATGAACACTGAAGCTTTCTTT.

The chain employs TRBV4-3 and TRBJ1-2, with 9 bases that match TRBD1. V lost 5 bases and J lost 4; bases outside the gene matches: 5. The CDR3 is 14 amino acids. In germline, CDR1 is LGHNA, CDR2 YSLEER. In DNA, the CDR3 is TGCGCCAGCAGCGAGGACAGGGGAAGCTATGGCTACACCTTC. Translating it yields CASSEDRGSYGYTF.

The gene calls are TRBV15 and TRBJ2-1; TRBD2 matches 14 bases. The length of the CDR3 is 17 residues. Germline CDR1 and CDR2: LNHNV and YYDKDF (reference sequence). V shed 3 bases and J 7 bases; nucleotides not matched to a gene: 8. The DNA of the CDR3 is TGTGCCACCAGCAGGATAACCGGGACTAGCGGGAGTAATGAGCAGTTCTTC. Translating gives CATSRITGTSGSNEQFF.

In DNA form, the CDR3 reads TGTGCCAGCTCACCAGGGCCAGGCTCTGGAAACACCATATATTTT. Protein product: CASSPGPGSGNTIYF. The J gene is TRBJ1-3, the V gene TRBV18; D is unresolved. Trimming pared 2 bases from V and 0 bases from J, leaving 8 bases between. This CDR3 region has 15 residues. CDR1 is KGHSH and CDR2 is LQKENI in the germline V gene. The entire variable domain, with the rest obtained from reference TRBV18 and TRBJ1-3, is as follows: NAGVMQNPRHLVRRRGQEARLRCSPMKGHSHVYWYRQLPEEGLKFMVYLQKENIIDESGMPKERFSAEFPKEGPSILRIQQVVRGDSAAYFCASSPGPGSGNTIYFGEGSWLTVV.

The J gene is TRBJ1-1, the V gene TRBV6-5; TRBD1 agrees at 7 bases. V lost 6 bases to trimming and J lost 4 bases; unmatched junction nucleotides: 5. CDR3 length equals 13 residues. Germline V gene data show CDR1 as MNHEY and CDR2 as SVGAGI. The CDR3 here is CASRLTGVTEAFF. For the CDR3, the DNA is TGTGCCAGCAGGCTTACAGGGGTCACTGAAGCTTTCTTT.

The V and J genes are TRBV2 and TRBJ2-1; the D gene is possibly TRBD1 (5 bases). Deletions cut 7 bases from V and 3 bases from J, with 7 bases between. The CDR3 has 12 residues. Germline values: CDR1 SNHLY, CDR2 FYNNEI. CDR3 protein: CASTDSYNEQFF. The CDR3 DNA follows: TGTGCCAGCACCGACAGCTACAATGAGCAGTTCTTC.

V is TRBV6-5 and J is TRBJ2-1; a possible D gene is TRBD1 (6 bases). V lost 7 bases and J lost 6, with 19 bases in between. The length of the CDR3 is 15 residues. Germline V gene sequence: CDR1 MNHEY, CDR2 SVGAGI. CDR3 in amino acids: CASTSGQGKGNEQFF. CDR3 nucleotides: TGTGCCAGCACCTCTGGGCAGGGGAAGGGCAATGAGCAGTTCTTC.

This rearrangement joins TRBV6-5 to TRBJ1-6; D might be TRBD1 (6 bases). The V end lost 10 bases, the J end lost 7 bases, and 14 bases lay between the germline ends. This CDR3 spans 13 amino acids. Per germline, CDR1 MNHEY and CDR2 SVGAGI. CDR3 region: CATRDITNSPLHF. The CDR3 bases are TGTGCCACCAGGGACATCACCAATTCACCCCTCCACTTT.

The chain links TRBV3-1 (or the pseudogene TRBV3-2) to TRBJ1-5; D ambiguous. Germline CDR1 is LGHDT and CDR2 is YNNKEL (reference sequence). Deletions cut 0 bases from V and 7 bases from J, with 7 bases between. The CDR3 is 13 residues long. CDR3 region: CASSQDRRQPQHF. CDR3 sequence (DNA): TGTGCCAGCAGCCAAGATCGGCGCCAGCCCCAGCATTTT.

This clone showed up many times. V is TRBV7-9 and J is TRBJ2-1, with 8 bases matching TRBD1. The CDR3 has 18 residues. CDR1 is SEHNR, CDR2 FQNEAQ, per germline (reference sequence). The junction had 11 bases not matched to a gene; V was cut back by 4 bases and J by 0 bases. The CDR3 here is CASSSSRDRTSSYNEQFF. Here the CDR3 DNA reads TGTGCCAGCAGCTCCAGTAGGGACAGGACCAGCTCCTACAATGAGCAGTTCTTC.

V usage is TRBV15 and J usage is TRBJ2-6; D is uncertain. Germline V gene data show CDR1 as LNHNV and CDR2 as YYDKDF (reference sequence). The CDR3 is made up of 15 amino acids. Trimming took off 5 bases at V and 0 bases at J, with 8 bases between the two ends. In nucleotides, the CDR3 is TGTGCCACCAGCTTATCCCGCTCTGGGGCCAACGTCCTGACTTTC. Protein product: CATSLSRSGANVLTF.

The rearrangement uses TRBV5-1 and TRBJ2-5; 10 nucleotides agree with TRBD2. Germline V CDR1 and CDR2: SGHRS, YFSETQ. The CDR3 is 15 amino acids. After removal of 0 bases from V and 5 bases from J, the junction contained 4 bases not matched to a gene. In DNA, the CDR3 is TGCGCCAGCAGCTTGGGACTAGCGGGTACGGAGACCCAGTACTTC. This encodes CASSLGLAGTETQYF.

This clone has just a few counts. This rearrangement joins TRBV6-1 to TRBJ1-1, with D perhaps TRBD1 (5 bases). V dropped 3 bases and J dropped 4 bases, with 15 bases sitting between them. CDR1 and CDR2 from the germline V gene are MNHNS and SASEGT. This CDR3 comprises 15 residues. The CDR3 bases are TGTGCCAGCAGTGAGTTTGGGGCCGTGGGCACTGAAGCTTTCTTT. Its protein product is CASSEFGAVGTEAFF.

This chain joins TRBV10-1 and TRBJ2-2; D unclear. V dropped 6 bases and J dropped 0 bases, with 14 bases sitting between them. CDR1 is WNHNN and CDR2 is SYGVQD in the germline V gene (reference sequence). The CDR3 covers 16 residues. In nucleotides, the CDR3 is TGCGCCAGCAGCCCCCGAGTTAGGCCGAACACCGGGGAGCTGTTTTTT. Its protein product is CASSPRVRPNTGELFF.

CDR3 DNA sequence: TGCGCCAGCAGCTTGGATGTACAGGGGAACACTGAAGCTTTCTTT. Protein sequence: CASSLDVQGNTEAFF. This chain connects TRBV5-1 to TRBJ1-1; D may be TRBD1 (6 bases). Germline V gene lookup returns CDR1 SGHRS and CDR2 YFSETQ. The CDR3 is made up of 15 amino acids. Deletions cut 0 bases from V and 1 base from J, with 10 bases between.

The chain joins TRBV28 to TRBJ1-2, with TRBD1 matching 7 bases. From germline, CDR1 is MDHEN and CDR2 SYDVKM. This CDR3 has 13 amino acids. The V gene end was trimmed by 2 bases and the J gene end by 6 bases; junction bases not matched to a gene: 3. The CDR3 here is CASSLDRVDGYTF. CDR3 DNA: TGTGCCAGCAGTTTAGACAGGGTAGATGGCTACACCTTC.

The gene calls are TRBV5-6 and TRBJ2-1; unclear D gene. Germline V gene sequence: CDR1 SGHDT, CDR2 YYEEEE. V lost 6 bases and J lost 8, with 9 bases in between. The CDR3 length is 11 residues. The CDR3 DNA reads as TGTGCCAGCACCAGGTATGATGAGCAGTTCTTC. This gives the protein CASTRYDEQFF.